These T cell receptor beta chains were read from a single sample in a study of T cell responses to AZD1222 COVID-19 vaccine. Profiling relied on immunoSEQ multiplex PCR, and the TCRdb table lists in-frame clones only, not all of them. The sample has 120,000 to 150,000 clones, approximately 88% seen once. This specimen was peripheral blood, taken on day 0 of AZD1222 vaccination. These receptors originate from an adult in good health. Both conserved end residues are part of each CDR3. A D gene is named only where the DNA matches it firmly. Expanded clones get a size class; other rows say once, few or many, or leave the size out.

>TRBJ1-4|-|TRBV6-5|-
TGTGCCAGCAGCAACGGTCAATTAAAACTGTTTTTT
CASSNGQLKLFF
>TRBJ2-1|-|TRBV6-5|TRBD2
TGTGCCAGCAGTAGTAGCGGGAGTTACAATGAGCAGTTCTTC
CASSSSGSYNEQFF
>TRBJ1-1|-|TRBV18|TRBD1
TGTGCCAGCTCACCACAGGGGGCTCCCACTGAAGCTTTCTTT
CASSPQGAPTEAFF
>TRBJ1-3|once|TRBV19|-
TGTGCCAGTAGTATATTCCCCGCACATTCGGGAGGAAACACCATATATTTT
CASSIFPAHSGGNTIYF
>TRBJ1-1|-|TRBV19|-
TGTGCCAGTAGTCAGGGCCTAACGCGGAACACTGAAGCTTTCTTT
CASSQGLTRNTEAFF
>TRBJ2-1|-|TRBV2|TRBD1
TGTGCCAGCAGGGGGACAGGGGGGTCCTACAATGAGCAGTTCTTC
CASRGTGGSYNEQFF
>TRBJ1-4|-|TRBV28|TRBD1
TGTGCCAGCAGTTTATCCCTCGGACAGGGCCAGGCTAATGAAAAACTGTTTTTT
CASSLSLGQGQANEKLFF
>TRBJ2-2|once|TRBV7-2|-
TGTGCCAGCAGCCCTAAGGCGGGCGCCGGGGAGCTGTTTTTT
CASSPKAGAGELFF
>TRBJ1-6|-|TRBV30|-
TGTGCCTCAAGGGTAGACGATAATTCACCCCTCCACTTT
CASRVDDNSPLHF
>TRBJ2-7|-|TRBV6-1|TRBD1
TGTGCCAGCAGTGAAAACGAGGGGGCGCGGTCCGAGCAGTACTTC
CASSENEGARSEQYF
>TRBJ2-2|-|TRBV7-2|TRBD2
TGTGCCAGCAGCTTAGGCGGGAGGAGCACCGGGGAGCTGTTTTTT
CASSLGGRSTGELFF
>TRBJ2-4|-|TRBV7-2|-
TGTGCCTCTACTCTCCTAGCCAAAAACATTCAGTACTTC
CASTLLAKNIQYF
>TRBJ2-1|-|TRBV6-2/TRBV6-3|TRBD2
TGTGCCAGCAGCTTTTACCCTAGCGGGAGCTCCTACAATGAGCAGTTCTTC
CASSFYPSGSSYNEQFF
>TRBJ1-5|-|TRBV27|-
TGTGCCAGCAGTCCCCTCGGCGAGGTTAGCAATCAGCCCCAGCATTTT
CASSPLGEVSNQPQHF
>TRBJ2-2|-|TRBV6-5|TRBD2
TGTGCCAGCAGTTCTAGCGGGAGGGCACGAACCGGGGAGCTGTTTTTT
CASSSSGRARTGELFF
>TRBJ1-6|-|TRBV7-9|TRBD1
TGTGCCAGCGTTTGGGGGACAGGGACCAATTCACCCCTCCACTTT
CASVWGTGTNSPLHF
>TRBJ1-3|-|TRBV14|TRBD1
TGTGCCAGCAGCCAGGCTCAGGGGGCGCGAGGAAACACCATATATTTT
CASSQAQGARGNTIYF
>TRBJ1-2|-|TRBV7-2|-
TGTGCCAGCACCCCGAGGTTTAACTATGGCTACACCTTC
CASTPRFNYGYTF
>TRBJ1-6|few|TRBV13|-
TGTGCCAGCAGCTTACAGCCAGGGGATTCACCCCTCCACTTT
CASSLQPGDSPLHF
>TRBJ1-5|-|TRBV6-2/TRBV6-3|-
TGTGCCAGCAGTTGGGGAAATCAGCCCCAGCATTTT
CASSWGNQPQHF
>TRBJ1-1|-|TRBV29-1|TRBD1
TGCAGCGCCTCAGGGGGACAGGGTGGCCCGAGAGCTTTCTTT
CSASGGQGGPRAFF
>TRBJ2-7|-|TRBV29-1|-
TGCAGCGTTGCAGCGACAGTGTCCTCCTACGAGCAGTACTTC
CSVAATVSSYEQYF
>TRBJ2-3|-|TRBV27|TRBD1
TGTGCCAGCAGTTCTGGACAGGGTAGGACAGATACGCAGTATTTT
CASSSGQGRTDTQYF
>TRBJ1-1|-|TRBV28|-
TGTGCCAGCTCCAAAGGCTGGGGCTACACTGAAGCTTTCTTT
CASSKGWGYTEAFF